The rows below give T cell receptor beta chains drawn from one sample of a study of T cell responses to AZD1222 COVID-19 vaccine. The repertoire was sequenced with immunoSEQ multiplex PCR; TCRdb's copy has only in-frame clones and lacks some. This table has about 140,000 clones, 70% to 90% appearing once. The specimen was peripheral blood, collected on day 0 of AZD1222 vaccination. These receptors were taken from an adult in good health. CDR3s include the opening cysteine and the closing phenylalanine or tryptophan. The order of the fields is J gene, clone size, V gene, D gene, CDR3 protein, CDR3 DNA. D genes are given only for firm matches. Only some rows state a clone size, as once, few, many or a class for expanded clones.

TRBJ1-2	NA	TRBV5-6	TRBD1	CASSVGQNYGYTF	TGTGCCAGCTCGGTGGGACAGAACTATGGCTACACCTTC
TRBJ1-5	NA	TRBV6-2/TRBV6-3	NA	CASSTSNQPQHF	TGTGCCAGCAGTACTTCAAATCAGCCCCAGCATTTT
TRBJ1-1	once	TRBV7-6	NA	CASSLALDTEAFF	TGTGCCAGCAGCTTAGCGCTGGACACTGAAGCTTTCTTT
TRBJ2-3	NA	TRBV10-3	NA	CAIKSGGAGDTQYF	TGTGCCATCAAGTCCGGCGGGGCGGGGGATACGCAGTATTTT
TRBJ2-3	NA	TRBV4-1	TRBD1	CASSQPGGHTDTQYF	TGCGCCAGCAGCCAACCAGGGGGTCACACAGATACGCAGTATTTT
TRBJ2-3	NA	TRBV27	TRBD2	CASRLSGRAELYTDTQYF	TGTGCCAGCAGGCTTAGCGGGCGTGCCGAACTTTACACAGATACGCAGTATTTT
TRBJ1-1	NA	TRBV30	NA	CAWFRGGEAFF	TGTGCCTGGTTCCGCGGGGGGGAAGCTTTCTTT
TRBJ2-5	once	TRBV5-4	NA	CASSLGGVIETQYF	TGTGCCAGCAGCTTGGGAGGGGTGATAGAGACCCAGTACTTC
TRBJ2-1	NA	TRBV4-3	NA	CASSQDANPSYNEQFF	TGCGCCAGCAGCCAAGACGCTAATCCCTCCTACAATGAGCAGTTCTTC
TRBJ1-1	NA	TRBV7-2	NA	CASSLVSGGNTEAFF	TGTGCCAGCAGCTTAGTATCGGGGGGCAATACTGAAGCTTTCTTT
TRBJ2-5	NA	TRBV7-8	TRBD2	CASSLDWTRRETQYF	TGTGCCAGCAGCTTAGATTGGACTAGGCGGGAGACCCAGTACTTC
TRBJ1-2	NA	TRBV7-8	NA	CASRGDYGYTF	TGTGCCAGCAGAGGCGACTATGGCTACACCTTC
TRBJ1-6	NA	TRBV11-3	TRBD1	CASSEDRGGSPLHF	TGTGCCAGCAGCGAGGACAGGGGAGGATCACCCCTCCACTTT
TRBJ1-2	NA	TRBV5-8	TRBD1	CASSFWTGTYGYTF	TGTGCCAGCAGCTTTTGGACAGGGACCTATGGCTACACCTTC
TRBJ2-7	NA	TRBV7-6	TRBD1	CASSLGGYPADREDYEQYF	TGTGCCAGCAGCTTAGGTGGTTACCCCGCGGACAGGGAGGACTACGAGCAGTACTTC